This T cell receptor (beta chain) was found in a study of blood T cell repertoires in COVID-19. The protocol was immunoSEQ multiplex PCR, while the TCRdb copy is restricted to in-frame clones and leaves out a portion. The sample has about 150,000 clones, approximately 82% seen once; the top ten hold about 7.2%. The junction had 15 bases not matched to a gene; V was cut back by 0 bases and J by 7 bases. The CDR3 spans 18 residues. Per germline, CDR1 LGHNA and CDR2 YNFKEQ. This clone has only one observation. The chain links TRBV4-2 to TRBJ2-3; 8 nucleotides line up with TRBD2. This TCR came from a woman between 45 and 60 years old in a cohort sampled during active or convalescent COVID-19. Sequenced input: peripheral blood. The CDR3 loop is CASSQDAGLVQTANTQYF. The CDR3 bases are TGTGCCAGCAGCCAAGATGCGGGACTAGTGCAGACAGCCAATACGCAGTATTTT.